This T cell receptor (beta chain) emerged from a study of CDR3 diversity in severe acne. V lost 4 bases, J lost 7 bases, and 10 bases lay in between. The CDR3 is made up of 11 amino acids. In germline, CDR1 is DFQATT, CDR2 SNEGSKA (reference sequence). MiXCR, run by TCRdb on the PCR reads, gives a single entry per CDR3 protein. In the table there are tens of thousands of distinct CDR3 sequences, about half of which are singletons. The genes are TRBV20-1 and TRBJ2-5; possible D gene TRBD2, 5 bases. This TCR derives from a male donor with severe acne vulgaris. Sequenced: blood. Here the CDR3 reads CSATTGTTQYF. The CDR3, as DNA: TGCAGTGCTACCACGGGAACGACCCAGTACTTC.